The entry that follows covers one T cell receptor beta chain sequence. Its antigen is unknown. No per-base quality is available; no much larger clone lies one base away. The protocol used for the library was 5' RACE. TCRdb lists the instrument as Illumina HiSeq 2000. Template switching added a universal primer binding site, and the final cDNA carried a unique molecular identifier that allowed TCR cDNA molecules to be counted accurately. Specific primers in the conserved constant-segment region were used to synthesize first-strand cDNA for the TCR alpha and beta chains. To control for contamination, every cDNA library carried two barcodes: a SMART-Mk sample barcode plus Illumina barcodes. TruSeq adapter sequences, together with Illumina sample barcodes, were added in two successive PCR steps. TCR alpha and beta cDNA libraries were sequenced on the Illumina HiSeq platform with custom primers. The original pipeline was this. MiGEC processed the raw reads to extract unique molecular identifiers, while MiXCR was used to determine the CDR3 positions. For each individual, recombination models were inferred using an EM algorithm with the repgenHMM and IGoR tools. Shared clonotype analysis was performed with the tcR package in R, normalizing sharing by the product of cloneset sizes. To study raw recombination free of thymic and clonal selection effects, out-of-frame nonproductive sequences were analyzed. In-frame beta chains were kept once TCRdb had trimmed the public reads at Q25 with fastp and called clones with MiXCR. Here each entry gathers all rows of one CDR3 protein and keeps the most common genes and DNA. It is TCRdb's table, rather than the study itself, that gives the V and J calls and clone size. The sample yields approximately 670,000 distinct CDR3 sequences; 5.5% to 6.5% were counted once. Jointly, the top ten make up 1.5% to 2% of the sample.

Every donor in the study was a healthy Caucasian. Three unrelated non-twin adults were additionally sequenced: a male aged 18 to 29, a male aged 50 to 60 and a female aged 50 to 60. Miltenyi CD45RO+ enrichment and human naive T-cell isolation kits were used to isolate memory (CD45RO+) and naive T cells from PBMC. This sample stems from a study of identical twins (TCRdb year 2016). Turning to the overall study: The study deep-sequenced TCR alpha and beta repertoires from monozygotic twins, unrelated adults of various ages and cord blood to test whether fetal clonotypes persist. Replicate twin experiments were performed at different times using different library preparation protocols to rule out contamination. Overall results and qualifications from the work: Because the same donors could not be followed over many years, conclusions were based on cross-sectional statistical analysis. Fewer insertions were carried by abundant cord blood beta clonotypes; a weaker similar trend was observed in young adult naive repertoires, while no such trend was observed in memory repertoires. Compared with coincidental sharing between unrelated individuals, an excess of low generation-probability sequences was observed among out-of-frame TCR alpha sequences shared between twins. In monozygotic twins, out-of-frame TCR alpha sharing was systematically underestimated by recombination models, although the models agreed with sharing between unrelated individuals. Invariant T cells such as MAIT and iNKT could partly confound zero-insertion analyses, although diverse VJ usage argued against such confounding for most clonotypes. Excess twin sharing in beta out-of-frame sequences was weaker because fewer shared sequences lowered the signal-to-noise ratio.

This TCR was sampled from a man aged 18 to 35 in good health. Sequenced sample: naive T cells sorted from blood. The cell subset or site label on this specimen signifies: cells isolated with a human naive T-cell isolation kit.

The DNA sequence is as follows: TGTGCCAGCAGCTTCACCTCGTGGGGCGCAGGGCAGACCCAGTACTTC. Translated, it gives CASSFTSWGAGQTQYF. The chain links TRBV7-9 with TRBJ2-5; TRBD1 is a possible D gene, resting on 5 matching bases. The germline V gene (reference sequence) yields SEHNR for CDR1 and FQNEAQ for CDR2. The CDR3 numbers 16 residues from cysteine through phenylalanine. This entry keeps only the CDR3 DNA: 48 bases, framed from base 1. V lost 3 bases and J lost 6 bases; the stretch between them is 20 bases long. The CDR3 plus the reference TRBV7-9 and TRBJ2-5 genes for the other parts give the full variable domain: DTGVSQNPRHKITKRGQNVTFRCDPISEHNRLYWYRQTLGQGPEFLTYFQNEAQLEKSRLLSDRFSAERPKGSFSTLEIQRTEQGDSAMYLCASSFTSWGAGQTQYFGPGTRLLVL.